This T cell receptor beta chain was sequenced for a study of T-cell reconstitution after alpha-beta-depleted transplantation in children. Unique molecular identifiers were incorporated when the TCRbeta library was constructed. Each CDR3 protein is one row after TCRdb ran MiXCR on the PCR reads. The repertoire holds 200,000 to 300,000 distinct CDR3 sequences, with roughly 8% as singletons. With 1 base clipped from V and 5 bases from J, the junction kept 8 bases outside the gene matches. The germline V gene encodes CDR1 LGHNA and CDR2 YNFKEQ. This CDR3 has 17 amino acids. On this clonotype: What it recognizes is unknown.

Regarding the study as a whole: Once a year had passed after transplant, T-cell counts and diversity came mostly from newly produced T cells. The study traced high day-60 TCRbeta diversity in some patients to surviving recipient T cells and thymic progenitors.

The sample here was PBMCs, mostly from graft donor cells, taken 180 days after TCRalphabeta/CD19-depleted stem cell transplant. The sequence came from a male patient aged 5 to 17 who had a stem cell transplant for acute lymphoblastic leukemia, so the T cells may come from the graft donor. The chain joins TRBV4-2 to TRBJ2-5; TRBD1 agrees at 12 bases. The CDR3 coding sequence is TGTGCCAGCAGCCAAGCCGGGACAGGGGGCATCGAGGAGACCCAGTACTTC. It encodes CASSQAGTGGIEETQYF.